These 2 T cell receptor beta chains came from one sample sequenced in a study of vaccination effects on CD4 cells after COVID-19. This table comes from immunoSEQ multiplex PCR, and its TCRdb copy is limited to in-frame clones, with some not included. Of approximately 28,000 clones detected, around 75% appear once; the ten largest clones hold around 13%. These TCRs are of unknown antigen specificity. CD4+ T cells specific for antigen were expanded with viral peptide pools by the ViraFEST assay before sequencing. It was after approximately 11 days of culture that CD4+ T cells were isolated. The cohort was immunized with two doses of either the BNT162b2 or mRNA-1273 vaccine. Sample: CD4+ T cells from PBMCs cultured with HCoV-229E spike peptides, taken after COVID-19 vaccination. These receptors originate from a human donor who received a COVID-19 vaccine.

The genes are TRBV6-5 and TRBJ1-2; 9 bases agree with TRBD1. V was pared by 10 bases and J by 4 bases, with 7 bases of the junction left unmatched. The CDR3 is 13 amino acids. CDR1 and CDR2 from the germline V gene are MNHEY and SVGAGI. The CDR3: CATTGGDTYGYTF. CDR3 sequence (DNA): TGTGCCACAACAGGGGGCGATACCTATGGCTACACCTTC.

The chain recombines TRBV30 with TRBJ1-3, with D hard to call. CDR3 length: 14 residues. V lost 2 bases and J 0 bases, leaving 8 bases between the germline ends. Germline-derived CDR1 and CDR2 are GTSNPN and SVGIG (reference sequence). The CDR3 nucleotides read TGTGCCTGGAGTTTATCCCGCTCTGGAAACACCATATATTTT. It is translated as CAWSLSRSGNTIYF.